This T cell receptor (beta chain) is from a study of patients and donors after allogeneic stem cell transplantation (dated by TCRdb to the early 2020s). Comment on this clonotype: What this receptor recognizes is not known. Base qualities are not at hand, and no much larger clone is one base apart.

Reading the germline V gene gives CDR1 SGHTA and CDR2 FQGNSA. V is pared back by 5 bases and J by 15 bases, with 14 bases lying between the germline termini. The cysteine opens and the phenylalanine closes a CDR3 of 11 amino acids. Of all the DNA, just the CDR3 is kept, 33 bases in frame from base 1. To prepare the library, RT-PCR was applied. Sequenced on a NextSeq 550. TCRdb reprocessed the public reads (quality trimming at Q25 with fastp, clone calling with MiXCR) and kept in-frame beta chains. Here each entry gathers all rows of one CDR3 protein and keeps the most common genes and DNA. In all, the sample holds approximately 200,000 distinct CDR3 sequences, and around two fifths of those were seen once. The ten largest make up 33% of the sample.

This TCR came from a human donor who was either an allogeneic HSCT recipient or a stem cell or donor lymphocyte infusion donor (not recorded which). It is not recorded whose cells these are; they may come from a transplant donor. The rearranged chain carries TRBV7-2 and TRBJ2-1; the D gene is perhaps TRBD2, on 6 matching bases. Sequences were obtained from blood, either unsorted or a sorted T cell fraction (not recorded which). The CDR3 is CASSPPRGMFF. The DNA sequence reads TGTGCCAGCAGCCCGCCCCGCGGGATGTTCTTC.